One and the same sample provided the 16 T cell receptor beta chains below, sequenced in a study of blood T cell repertoires in COVID-19. Measured with immunoSEQ multiplex PCR; TCRdb has only the in-frame clones, and not every one. The profile shows 95,000 to 150,000 clones, roughly four fifths of them singletons. The specimen sequenced was peripheral blood. The receptor set was obtained from a human donor in a cohort sampled during active COVID-19.

The chain recombines TRBV6-5 with TRBJ2-1, with 14 bases lining up with TRBD2. Germline CDR1 is MNHEY and CDR2 is SVGAGI. Losses at the gene ends were 0 bases for V and 8 bases for J; bases not matched to a gene: 3. The CDR3 has 16 residues. CDR3 nucleotides: TGTGCCAGCAGTTACTCGGGACTAGCGGGGGACGATGAGCAGTTCTTC. This gives the protein CASSYSGLAGDDEQFF.

The chain uses TRBV9 and TRBJ1-2; D gene uncertain. Germline assignment: CDR1 SGDLS and CDR2 YYNGEE. The CDR3 consists of 16 residues. The ends were cut back, 0 bases at V and 8 bases at J, with 20 bases in the middle. The CDR3, as DNA: TGTGCCAGCAGCGTAGCTACTTCCCCGGGCGGGGTGGGCTACACCTTC. Translating it yields CASSVATSPGGVGYTF.

The genes are TRBV7-6 and TRBJ2-7; the D gene is possibly TRBD2 (7 bases). This CDR3 is built from 19 residues. CDR1 is SGHVS, CDR2 FNYEAQ, per germline. The V gene lost 8 bases and the J gene lost 0 bases, with 29 bases spanning the gap. The CDR3 loop is CASPLAAGRGPRGSYEQYF. The CDR3 coding sequence is TGTGCCAGCCCGCTGGCAGCTGGGCGGGGGCCCAGGGGCTCCTACGAGCAGTACTTC.

The CDR3 sequence: CASYSGNYEQYF. CDR3 sequence (DNA): TGTGCCAGCTATAGCGGGAACTACGAGCAGTACTTC. This rearrangement joins TRBV28 to TRBJ2-7, with 8 bases matching TRBD2. Per the germline V gene, CDR1 is MDHEN and CDR2 is SYDVKM. The CDR3 loop spans 12 amino acids. Trimming took 8 bases from V and 3 from J; bases not matched to a gene: 3.

The rearrangement links TRBV19 to TRBJ1-2, with D possibly matching TRBD1 (6 bases). The CDR3 sequence is 13 residues long. Germline V lookup: CDR1 LNHDA, CDR2 SQIVND (reference sequence). Trimming pared 7 bases from V and 5 bases from J, leaving 14 bases between. In DNA form, the CDR3 reads TGTGCCAGTACTACAGGGTCGGGGTATGGCTACACCTTC. Protein sequence: CASTTGSGYGYTF.

The rearrangement links TRBV9 to TRBJ1-1; 9 bases fit TRBD1. J was trimmed by 6 bases and V by 3 bases; bases with no gene match: 9. CDR1 SGDLS and CDR2 YYNGEE come from the germline V gene. The CDR3 consists of 15 residues. The CDR3 here is CASSGRDRDEAEAFF. DNA of the CDR3: TGTGCCAGCAGCGGCCGGGACAGGGATGAGGCTGAAGCTTTCTTT.

The V gene is TRBV5-1, the J gene TRBJ1-6; 8 bases align to TRBD1. CDR1 and CDR2 from the germline V gene are SGHRS and YFSETQ. After removal of 3 bases from V and 9 bases from J, the junction contained 5 bases not matched to a gene. This CDR3 comprises 14 residues. DNA of the CDR3: TGCGCCAGCAGCTCGACAGGGGATAGTTCACCCCTCCACTTT. This translates into CASSSTGDSSPLHF.

The chain joins TRBV5-1 to TRBJ2-7, with TRBD2 matching 12 bases. With 4 bases clipped from V and 6 bases from J, the junction kept 8 bases outside the gene matches. The V gene's germline CDR1 is SGHRS and CDR2 YFSETQ. The CDR3 has 15 residues. This CDR3 is CASSISSSGRGEQYF. CDR3 nucleotides: TGCGCCAGCAGCATTTCTTCTAGCGGGAGGGGCGAGCAGTACTTC.

The chain links TRBV11-3 to TRBJ2-7; TRBD2 matches 7 bases. The CDR3 runs 16 residues. Looked up from germline, CDR1 is SGHNT and CDR2 is YENEEA. Trimming removed 5 bases from V and 1 base from J; junction bases left unmatched: 11. CDR3 loop: CASSQRLREISYEQYF. The CDR3 nucleotides are TGTGCCAGCAGCCAGAGGTTGCGGGAGATTTCCTACGAGCAGTACTTC.

The chain couples TRBV6-5 to TRBJ1-1; no definite D call. Trimming took 7 bases from V and 2 from J, leaving 14 bases between them. Germline V gene data show CDR1 as MNHEY and CDR2 as SVGAGI. The CDR3 is 14 residues long. The chain's CDR3 is CASTSSRGNTEAFF. CDR3 DNA: TGTGCCAGCACCTCCTCGCGGGGAAACACTGAAGCTTTCTTT.

CDR3 residues: CASSLARRDEQYF. The CDR3, as DNA: TGCGCCAGCAGCTTGGCCCGCAGGGACGAGCAGTACTTC. This chain connects TRBV5-1 to TRBJ2-7; D is perhaps TRBD1 (5 bases). The CDR3 is 13 residues long. Germline V gives CDR1 SGHRS, CDR2 YFSETQ. The V gene lost 0 bases and the J gene lost 5 bases, with 9 bases spanning the gap.

V gene TRBV4-1 combines with J gene TRBJ1-2; D may be TRBD1 (6 bases). V lost 7 bases and J 2 bases, leaving 14 bases between the germline ends. The CDR3 is 14 residues long. Germline V gene data show CDR1 as MGHRA and CDR2 as YSYEKL. The CDR3 region is CASNTGYRNYGYTF. CDR3 DNA: TGCGCCAGCAACACAGGGTACAGGAACTATGGCTACACCTTC.

The J gene is TRBJ1-2, the V gene TRBV11-2; 7 nucleotides agree with TRBD1. J was trimmed by 0 bases and V by 4 bases; bases with no gene match: 8. The CDR3 has 16 amino acids. CDR1 and CDR2 from the germline V gene are SGHAT and FQNNGV. The CDR3 is CASSSPGTDANYGYTF. The CDR3 DNA reads TGTGCCAGCAGCTCACCCGGGACAGACGCTAACTATGGCTACACCTTC.

This clone has just one count. The chain recombines TRBV11-3 with TRBJ1-4, with a tentative D call TRBD1 (5 bases). Trimming cost V 5 bases and J 8 bases, with 15 bases left between them. Germline assignment: CDR1 SGHNT and CDR2 YENEEA. The CDR3 contains 14 residues. This CDR3 reads CASSVQGVEEKLFF. CDR3 in DNA: TGTGCCAGCAGCGTTCAGGGTGTAGAAGAAAAACTGTTTTTT.

This rearrangement joins TRBV7-6 to TRBJ2-7, with TRBD2 matching over 7 bases. The CDR3 covers 15 residues. Germline V CDR1 and CDR2: SGHVS, FNYEAQ. Trimming at V came to 1 base and at J to 6 bases, leaving 9 bases not matched to a gene. CDR3 loop: CASSLGWEGASEQYF. The CDR3 nucleotides read TGTGCCAGCAGCTTAGGGTGGGAGGGAGCGAGCGAGCAGTACTTC.

The DNA for the CDR3 is TGTGCCAGCAGCCCTAGTCCTAGCAATCAGCCCCAGCATTTT. This translates into CASSPSPSNQPQHF. This sequence joins TRBV9 and TRBJ1-5; D remains ambiguous. Germline CDR1 is SGDLS and CDR2 is YYNGEE. The V gene lost 4 bases and the J gene lost 0 bases, with 8 bases spanning the gap. The CDR3 extends over 14 amino acids.